The rows below give T cell receptor beta chains drawn from one sample of a study of shared clonotypes between healthy human individuals. Assay used: immunoSEQ multiplex PCR; TCRdb lists only in-frame clones, some missing. This table has roughly 2 million clones, around 95% appearing once. Input material: naive CD4+ T cells sorted from blood. The origin of the receptors is a young man in good health. Each CDR3 is given with its conserved first and last residue. The order of the fields is D gene, clone size, J gene, V gene, CDR3 protein, CDR3 DNA. The D gene is left open where the match is weak. Some rows mark clone size as missing; the rest say once, few, many or name a class of expanded clone.

.	.	TRBJ1-4	TRBV2	CASSGDRATNEKLFF	TGTGCCAGCAGCGGCGACAGAGCAACTAATGAAAAACTGTTTTTT
.	.	TRBJ2-7	TRBV6-1	CASTLTESSEQYF	TGTGCCAGCACCCTCACTGAGAGTTCCGAGCAGTACTTC
TRBD1	once	TRBJ2-7	TRBV7-9	CASSPGGALYEQYF	TGTGCCAGCAGCCCAGGGGGCGCCTTATACGAGCAGTACTTC
TRBD2	.	TRBJ2-1	TRBV29-1	CRAELSGGVTSYNEQFF	TGCAGAGCAGAACTTAGCGGGGGGGTGACCTCCTACAATGAGCAGTTCTTC
.	.	TRBJ2-7	TRBV1	CTSLGVGGDRIPYEQYF	TGCACCAGCCTAGGGGTTGGTGGGGACAGAATTCCCTACGAGCAGTACTTC
.	.	TRBJ1-2	TRBV6-5	CASKSGQGGYGYTF	TGTGCCAGCAAGTCGGGCCAGGGAGGGTATGGCTACACCTTC
TRBD2	.	TRBJ2-1	TRBV15	CATSRGLAGPNEQFF	TGTGCCACCAGCAGGGGACTAGCGGGGCCTAATGAGCAGTTCTTC
.	.	TRBJ1-1	TRBV2	CASSPTWNTEAFF	TGTGCCAGCAGCCCCACCTGGAACACTGAAGCTTTCTTT
.	.	TRBJ2-2	TRBV27	CASSMQQGRGTGELFF	TGTGCCAGCAGTATGCAACAGGGTCGTGGCACCGGGGAGCTGTTTTTT
.	.	TRBJ2-1	TRBV7-2	CASRLGQRNEQFF	TGTGCCAGCAGATTAGGACAGCGGAATGAGCAGTTCTTC
.	once	TRBJ2-7	TRBV30	CAWTRGSEQYF	TGTGCCTGGACAAGGGGGAGCGAGCAGTACTTC
.	.	TRBJ1-5	TRBV10-2	CASSETLGGRQPQHF	TGCGCCAGCAGTGAAACTTTGGGAGGGCGTCAGCCCCAGCATTTT
.	.	TRBJ1-6	TRBV6-5	CASSYSQGYSPLHF	TGTGCCAGCAGTTACTCACAGGGTTACTCACCCCTCCACTTT
.	.	TRBJ2-7	TRBV6-5	CASSPRDPGKYEQYF	TGTGCCAGCAGTCCCCGGGACCCCGGAAAGTACGAGCAGTACTTC
.	.	TRBJ1-1	TRBV27	CASSLVGRMNTEAFF	TGTGCCAGCAGTTTGGTTGGCAGGATGAACACTGAAGCTTTCTTT
.	.	TRBJ1-5	TRBV5-1	CASSLGGASNQPQHF	TGCGCCAGCAGCTTGGGGGGAGCCAGCAATCAGCCCCAGCATTTT
TRBD2	.	TRBJ2-7	TRBV7-2	CASRPISGSSYEQYF	TGTGCCAGCAGGCCTATTAGCGGGAGCTCCTACGAGCAGTACTTC
TRBD2	.	TRBJ2-7	TRBV4-1	CASSRTTSGGTYEQYF	TGCGCCAGCAGCCGTACGACTAGCGGGGGCACATACGAGCAGTACTTC
.	.	TRBJ1-2	TRBV4-2	CASSQEKEYGYTF	TGTGCCAGCAGCCAAGAAAAGGAGTATGGCTACACCTTC
.	.	TRBJ1-1	TRBV10-3	CAISESEGGTEAFF	TGTGCCATCAGTGAGTCGGAGGGTGGAACTGAAGCTTTCTTT
.	.	TRBJ1-1	TRBV5-1	CASSVGPGVNTEAFF	TGCGCCAGCAGCGTGGGCCCTGGGGTGAACACTGAAGCTTTCTTT